This T cell receptor beta chain stems from a study of regulatory T cells in long-lasting Graves disease (dated by TCRdb to 2020 to 2022). The study in broad terms: Newly diagnosed Graves' disease patients had taken antithyroid drugs for less than 3 months. Patients with persistent Graves' disease were compared with patients with newly diagnosed Graves' disease using TCR sequencing and RNA sequencing of peripheral blood. The study was conducted in China and was registered as a clinical trial. TCR sequencing covered roughly 13 persistent and 20 or so newly diagnosed Graves' disease patients, 33 samples in total. Beyond this particular receptor, the publication reports: Peripheral blood alone was examined, since thyroid tissue, which constituted the primary lesion, could not be accessed. Persistent patients shared more public clonotypes among themselves (approximately 2,500) than newly diagnosed patients did (approximately 970). Sequencing and analysis were limited to the TCR beta chain. Compared with newly diagnosed patients, patients with persistent Graves' disease had lower TCR Shannon entropy and fewer highly expanded clones, which suggests clonal expansion. The authors acknowledged the small sample size as a limitation that may reduce accuracy. TRBV28, TRBJ1-2 and TRBJ2-5 were preferentially used in persistent disease, while TRBV20-1 and TRBJ2-1 were favored in newly diagnosed disease.

Library method: multiplex PCR. The listed sequencing device is Illumina HiSeq 4000. TCR beta libraries were built with iRepertoire HTBI primers and Arm-PCR amplification of CDR3 regions. Gel purification was performed on PCR products prior to sequencing. The source study handled its data this way. Gene usage analysis of CDR3 amino acid clonotypes used the approximately 62 TRBV and 14 to 15 TRBJ segments found across samples. COPE and FqMerger were used to merge the filtered high-quality paired reads into contigs. BLAST was used to align contigs to IMGT TRBV, TRBD and TRBJ reference genes, and CDR3 was defined according to IMGT. Any clonotype with a frequency above 0.1% was classified as a highly expanded clone. Shannon entropy served as the measure of repertoire diversity, while the Gini coefficient captured V-J evenness. A clonotype found in more than one individual was treated as public. The public reads were reanalyzed by TCRdb: fastp trimming at Q25, MiXCR alignment, in-frame beta chains only. Each CDR3 protein gets just one entry, which takes the most common genes and DNA from the rows behind it. TCRdb's processing, not the authors', yielded these V and J calls. The sample has around 240,000 distinct CDR3 sequences on record, under 20% of them singletons. The ten largest account for 12% to 15% of the sample.

The intended sense of this specimen's time point label: newly diagnosed GD, antithyroid drugs for less than 3 months. RNA was extracted from PBMCs in TRIzol for both TCR sequencing and RNA sequencing. Graves' disease was diagnosed according to American Thyroid Association guidelines. Patients were recruited from an endocrinology department in Xi'an, China. From each patient, about 9 milliliters of peripheral blood was collected into an EDTA anticoagulant tube. Ficoll Paque Plus density gradient separation was used to isolate PBMCs, and no further T cell sorting was performed. An Agilent 2100 Bioanalyzer and agarose gel were used to check RNA quality, and a NanoDrop 2000 was used to measure RNA concentration. Based on the germline V gene (reference sequence), the CDR1 and CDR2 sequences are LNHDA and SQIVND. Trimming leaves V shorter by 6 bases and J shorter by 0 bases, with the junction holding 3 bases beyond the gene matches. Reading from cysteine to phenylalanine, the CDR3 counts 14 amino acids. The CDR3 DNA has 42 bases and is translated from base 1.

At least ten counts were recorded for this clonotype. Its binding antigen is unknown. Base qualities are not provided; no much larger clone lies one nucleotide away. The same sample was also used in a study of T cells in Graves' hyperthyroidism and ophthalmopathy. Per that second paper: Stable Graves' hyperthyroidism was defined as no progression to ophthalmopathy during 18 months of follow-up. The hyperthyroidism patients were between 18 and 65 years old and newly diagnosed, with a disease duration of less than 2 months. Exclusion was applied to patients with uncontrolled infections, other autoimmune diseases, pregnancy or lactation. Clinical symptoms, serum thyroxine and TRAb, thyroid ultrasound, and orbital computed tomography formed the basis for the diagnoses. The TCR CDR3 was subjected to a first round of RT-PCR using the HTBI primer set and the Qiagen OneStep RT-PCR kit. Most expanded thyroid clonotypes (frequency above 0.001) were also found in blood, which suggests that blood repertoires may mirror thyroid immune responses. In cross-validation, a model built on a 13 V-J signature told ophthalmopathy apart from stable hyperthyroidism with roughly 87% sensitivity and about 81% specificity, and in testing the same model reached 80%/75%. In validation, the model predicted progression to ophthalmopathy a median of approximately 6.3 months before onset, with roughly 70% sensitivity and almost 75% specificity. TCR V-J signatures able to tell the groups apart were searched for in a discovery cohort of about a hundred patients, of whom 43 had Graves' ophthalmopathy and around 57 had stable Graves' hyperthyroidism. Prospective prediction of ophthalmopathy was tested in an independent validation cohort of approximately 18 hyperthyroidism patients and around 16 patients who later progressed to ophthalmopathy. For training and testing, the approximately 92 patients in the discovery cohort were randomly divided in a 7:3 ratio. Thyroid tissue and blood T-cell repertoires from several Graves' hyperthyroidism patients were also compared in the study. After sampling, hyperthyroidism patients received methimazole starting at 30 mg daily, and ophthalmopathy patients received high-dose intravenous methylprednisolone. A second multiplex PCR round built the libraries, followed by size selection and purification. The libraries were sequenced on an Illumina HiSeq2000 using paired-end 100 bp reads. Raw data were processed with SOAPnuke, discarding reads with adapters, uncalled bases, mean Phred below 15, or no exact constant-primer or identifier match. COPE v1.2.5 was used to merge the high-quality paired reads, and each unique nucleotide sequence was defined as a clonotype. Clonotypes were aligned to IMGT TRBV, TRBD and TRBJ reference segments using MiTCR v1.1. The analysis included only V-J combinations with a frequency above 0.0001, which together covered approximately 99% of the repertoires. The TCS score was defined as the ratio of F50 (clonal expansion) to E x V (chaos), calculated using BLOSUM62-based TCRdist between CDR3 peptides within each V-J. Welch's t-statistics and random forest reduced around 520 V-J features to roughly 13, which were used in a naive Bayes classifier (R e1071). No statistical method was used to set the sample size in advance, and investigators knew the group allocation. The paper reports TCR Vbeta CDR3 sequencing of over 130 peripheral blood samples: under 45 ophthalmopathy, some 80 hyperthyroidism and approximately 17 progressor patients.

The source material was peripheral blood mononuclear cells (PBMCs), sampled at new diagnosis, from a patient treated with antithyroid drugs. The clonotype originates from a woman between 25 and 40 years old with Graves disease. Donor details come from another sample of the same person, matched by shared clones. Rearrangement joined TRBV19 to TRBJ2-7, with 9 bases aligning to TRBD1. The CDR3 has the sequence CASRGTGSSYEQYF. The bases read TGTGCCAGTAGAGGGACAGGGAGCTCCTACGAGCAGTACTTC.